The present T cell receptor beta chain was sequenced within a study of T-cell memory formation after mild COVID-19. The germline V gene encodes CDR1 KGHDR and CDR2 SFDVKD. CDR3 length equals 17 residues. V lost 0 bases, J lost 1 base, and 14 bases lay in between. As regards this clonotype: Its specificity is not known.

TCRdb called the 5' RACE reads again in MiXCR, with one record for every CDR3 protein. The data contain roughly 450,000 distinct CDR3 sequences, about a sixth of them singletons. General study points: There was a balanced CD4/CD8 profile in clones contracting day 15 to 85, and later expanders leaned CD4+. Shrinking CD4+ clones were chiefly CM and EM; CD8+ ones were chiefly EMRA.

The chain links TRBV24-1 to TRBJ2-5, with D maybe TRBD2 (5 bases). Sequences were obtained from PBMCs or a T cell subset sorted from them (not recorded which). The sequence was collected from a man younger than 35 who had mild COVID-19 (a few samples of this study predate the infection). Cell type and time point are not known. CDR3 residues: CATSDLLTGSGQETQYF. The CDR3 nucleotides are TGTGCCACCAGTGATTTGCTTACGGGGTCGGGCCAAGAGACCCAGTACTTC.